Included here is one T cell receptor (beta chain) sequence, with context. Antigen: not known. Germline-derived CDR1 and CDR2 are SGHRS and YFSETQ. Trimming pared 0 bases from V and 5 bases from J, leaving 21 bases between. This CDR3 is built from 18 residues. This specimen comes from a study of cytomegalovirus exposure and HLA in healthy donors. The PCR employed 60 Vbeta primers together with 13 Jbeta primers. Measured with immunoSEQ multiplex PCR; TCRdb has only the in-frame clones, and not every one. The data contain 150,000 to 200,000 clones, approximately 84% of them singletons. Whole-study findings and limits: In vitro, a few CMV-associated chains proved specific for CMV antigens. According to the study, around 160 TCR beta chains were cytomegalovirus-associated.

The source of this sequence is a boy under 18 in good health and CMV-seronegative. Sequenced sample: PBMCs. The rearrangement joins TRBV5-1 to TRBJ2-1, with D possibly TRBD1 on 6 matching bases. CDR3 sequence reads: CASSLGGRLTPNHNEQFF. Here the CDR3 DNA reads TGCGCCAGCAGCTTGGGGGGGCGGTTAACTCCGAACCACAATGAGCAGTTCTTC.